This T cell receptor beta chain was retrieved from a study of siplizumab effects on memory and regulatory T cells. TCRdb keeps only in-frame clones here, not all; method: immunoSEQ multiplex PCR. The sample has about 100,000 clones; about 90% are singletons. A word on this clone: What it recognizes is unknown.

Study results and caveats: Unstimulated naive T cells seemed to show more diversity than memory cells did, and they also seemed to be among the major contributors to the alloresponse.

V was shortened by 4 bases and J by 0 bases, with 13 bases between the two germline ends. The CDR3 has 16 amino acids. CDR1 is SGHDT and CDR2 is YYEEEE in the germline V gene. The sample was Tregs sorted from blood. This chain uses TRBV5-6 with TRBJ1-4; D remains unclear. This sequence was found in a human donor in good health. The CDR3 is CASSGAGRTTNEKLFF. CDR3 nucleotide sequence: TGTGCCAGCAGCGGCGCCGGACGGACAACTAATGAAAAACTGTTTTTT.